A single sample gave rise to the 21 T cell receptor beta chains below, sequenced in a study of T cells in Graves' hyperthyroidism and ophthalmopathy. RNA transcripts were the template for amplifying TCR beta CDR3 regions. HTBI primers were the set used in a first-round RT-PCR of the TCR CDR3. TCRdb called the multiplex PCR reads again in MiXCR, with one record for every CDR3 protein. The sample gives hundreds of thousands of distinct CDR3 sequences, approximately 40% of which show up once; 8.9% is in the top ten. The sequenced sample consisted of blood. These receptor sequences come from a man between 18 and 29 years old with Graves' hyperthyroidism.

This sequence joins TRBV25-1 and TRBJ2-5; possibly TRBD2 for D (6 bases). V was clipped by 5 bases and J by 5 bases, with 21 bases between them. The CDR3 extends over 16 amino acids. From germline, CDR1 is MGHDK and CDR2 SYGVNS. CDR3 sequence reads: CASSLGGLGRDETQYF. The CDR3 region has the DNA TGTGCCAGCAGTTTGGGAGGACTCGGCAGGGACGAGACCCAGTACTTC.

The chain has TRBV7-2 and TRBJ1-1; D gene uncertain. CDR3 size: 14 residues. CDR1 SGHTA and CDR2 FQGNSA come from the germline V gene. V lost 0 bases and J 7 bases, leaving 12 bases between the germline ends. The CDR3 region is CASSLAPAEDEAFF. The CDR3 region has the DNA TGTGCCAGCAGCTTAGCCCCGGCAGAAGATGAAGCTTTCTTT.

The gene calls are TRBV5-1 and TRBJ2-7; TRBD1 might be the D (6 bases). Deletions cut 1 base from V and 2 bases from J, with 10 bases between. The CDR3 is 14 residues long. CDR1 SGHRS and CDR2 YFSETQ come from the germline V gene. The CDR3 DNA sequence: TGCGCCAGCAGCTTGTATGGACAGACCTACGAGCAGTACTTC. Its translation: CASSLYGQTYEQYF.

Comment on this clonotype: The junction does not match germline at one end; this may be a read error. CDR3 region: CAASSEGWGRGETQYF. For the CDR3, the DNA is TGTGCCGCCAGCAGTGAAGGTTGGGGGCGCGGAGAGACCCAGTACTTC. This chain connects TRBV15 to TRBJ2-5; D perhaps matches TRBD1 (6 bases). The CDR3 contains 16 residues. From germline, CDR1 is LNHNV and CDR2 YYDKDF (reference sequence).

This clonotype appeared many times. This chain connects TRBV11-2 to TRBJ1-2; no definite D call. CDR1 is SGHAT, CDR2 FQNNGV, per germline. Deletions cut 0 bases from V and 5 bases from J, with 4 bases between. The CDR3 contains 12 residues. CDR3: CASSLEPYGYTF. CDR3 coding DNA: TGTGCCAGCAGCTTAGAGCCATATGGCTACACCTTC. The full variable domain, with the rest looked up from reference TRBV11-2 and TRBJ1-2, is EAGVAQSPRYKIIEKRQSVAFWCNPISGHATLYWYQQILGQGPKLLIQFQNNGVVDDSQLPKDRFSAERLKGVDSTLKIQPAKLEDSAVYLCASSLEPYGYTFGSGTRLTVV.

The chain is built from TRBV7-2 and TRBJ1-5, with no clear D. V gave up 2 bases and J gave up 6 bases, with 8 bases separating them. Germline V gene data show CDR1 as SGHTA and CDR2 as FQGNSA. The CDR3 spans 13 residues. The CDR3 here is CASSLLMSQPQHF. The DNA of the CDR3 is TGTGCCAGCAGCTTATTAATGAGTCAGCCCCAGCATTTT.

The chain has TRBV7-2 and TRBJ2-5, with D possibly being TRBD1 or TRBD2 (5 bases each). The V gene lost 4 bases and the J gene lost 8 bases, with 11 bases spanning the gap. The CDR3 is 12 residues long. The germline CDR1 and CDR2 sequences are SGHTA and FQGNSA. CDR3 in amino acids: CASSWDRDTQYF. In DNA, the CDR3 is TGTGCCAGCAGCTGGGACCGGGACACCCAGTACTTC. The full variable domain, rest sourced from reference TRBV7-2 and TRBJ2-5, is GAGVSQSPSNKVTEKGKDVELRCDPISGHTALYWYRQSLGQGLEFLIYFQGNSAPDKSGLPSDRFSAERTGGSVSTLTIQRTQQEDSAVYLCASSWDRDTQYFGPGTRLLVL.

This clonotype was picked up one time. The junction departs from germline at one end; a sequencing error may be responsible. The J gene is TRBJ2-5, the V gene TRBV7-2, with TRBD2 matching over 7 bases. The J call may be incorrect, as the DNA end agrees better with TRBJ2-7. In germline, CDR1 is SGHTA, CDR2 FQGNSA. This CDR3 is built from 15 residues. The DNA of the CDR3 is TGCGCCAGCAGCCAAGACGAGGGAGGGCCGGACGAGCAGTACTTC. Translating gives CASSQDEGGPDEQYF.

V is TRBV9 and J is TRBJ2-5, with D possibly TRBD2 on 7 matching bases. The CDR3 spans 16 residues. Germline V gives CDR1 SGDLS, CDR2 YYNGEE. Trimming shortened V by 10 bases and J by 0 bases, and 22 bases separated the two germline ends. CDR3 bases: TGTGCCGGTGGGGTTTTAGGGCGGGGGCACCAAGAGACCCAGTACTTC. The encoded protein is CAGGVLGRGHQETQYF.

DNA for the CDR3: TGCGCCAGCAGCTTGGGACAGACTGGATCCTACGAGCAGTACTTC. It translates to CASSLGQTGSYEQYF. The chain combines TRBV5-1 with TRBJ2-7, with D tentatively TRBD1 (5 bases). V was shortened by 0 bases and J by 1 base, with 11 bases between the two germline ends. In germline, CDR1 is SGHRS, CDR2 YFSETQ. CDR3 size: 15 residues.

This clonotype was seen ten or more times. The J gene is TRBJ1-4, the V gene TRBV7-9; no firm D call. Germline V lookup: CDR1 SEHNR, CDR2 FQNEAQ (reference sequence). V was pared by 6 bases and J by 5 bases, with 7 bases between. CDR3 length equals 12 residues. The CDR3 loop reads CASSHTNEKLFF. CDR3 nucleotides: TGTGCCAGCAGTCACACCAATGAAAAACTGTTTTTT.

Remarks on this clonotype: A much more abundant neighbour one base away suggests this may be a read error. The chain recombines TRBV2 with TRBJ2-5; maybe TRBD2 (5 bases). Germline CDR1 and CDR2: SNHLY and FYNNEI. The CDR3 is 13 amino acids. V lost 7 bases, J lost 5 bases, and 14 bases lay in between. The CDR3 nucleotides read TGTGCCAGCAACCTCGGCGGGCTGGAGACCCAGTACTTC. This sequence encodes CASNLGGLETQYF.

The rearrangement links TRBV13 to TRBJ2-5, with a possible D match to TRBD1 (6 bases). The CDR3 length is 16 residues. V was clipped by 5 bases and J by 4 bases, with 20 bases between them. Germline CDR1 reads PRHDT; CDR2 reads FYEKMQ (reference sequence). The CDR3 nucleotides read TGTGCCAGCAGCCCGGTGGCAAACAGGGTTCGAGAGACCCAGTACTTC. Translating gives CASSPVANRVRETQYF.

A word on this clonotype: One end of the junction does not line up with germline, which may come from a read error. The chain combines TRBV5-8 with TRBJ2-2, with D unresolved. The CDR3 is 14 residues long. Germline V lookup: CDR1 SGHTS, CDR2 YDEGEE. The DNA for the CDR3 is TGCGCCAGCAGCCAGACCGGAGCCCCCGGGGAGCTGTTTTTT. Encoded protein: CASSQTGAPGELFF.

As DNA, the CDR3 is TGTGCCAGCAGTTCATATAATGGCTACACCTTC. Residues: CASSSYNGYTF. The chain is built from TRBV12-3 or TRBV12-4 and TRBJ1-2; D is uncertain. The CDR3 has 11 amino acids. Deletions cut 4 bases from V and 6 bases from J, with 6 bases between.

This clonotype was picked up a small number of times. The chain is built from TRBV5-5 and TRBJ2-5; TRBD2 matches 8 bases. Germline lookup yields CDR1 SGHKS and CDR2 YYEKEE (reference sequence). The CDR3 spans 13 residues. V dropped 7 bases and J dropped 5; count of bases not matched to a gene: 7. The CDR3: CASQREYLETQYF. In nucleotides, the CDR3 is TGTGCCAGCCAGCGGGAGTACCTGGAGACCCAGTACTTC.

This clonotype was recorded a few times. The chain carries TRBV5-4 and TRBJ2-5; a possible D gene is TRBD2 (7 bases). The CDR3 contains 15 residues. The germline CDR1 and CDR2 sequences are SGHNT and YYREEE (reference sequence). Trimming removed 3 bases at V and 5 bases at J, with 17 bases between. Here the CDR3 DNA reads TGTGCCAGCAGCTGGGGGGGGCTGGAGGCGGAGACCCAGTACTTC. It is translated as CASSWGGLEAETQYF.

The gene calls are TRBV2 and TRBJ1-5; D is unresolved. This CDR3 is built from 14 residues. Germline CDR1 reads SNHLY; CDR2 reads FYNNEI. The ends were cut back, 7 bases at V and 4 bases at J, with 14 bases in the middle. The CDR3 reads CASTVDGDNQPQHF. The CDR3 nucleotides read TGTGCCAGCACCGTGGACGGTGATAATCAGCCCCAGCATTTT.

J is TRBJ2-7 and V is TRBV10-3; TRBD1 matches at 9 bases. Germline V lookup: CDR1 ENHRY, CDR2 SYGVKD. The CDR3 totals 13 residues. Unmatched junction bases numbered 10, after V lost 6 bases and J lost 10 bases. The CDR3 spells CAISLGRDRDQYF. The CDR3 DNA reads as TGTGCCATCAGCCTCGGCCGGGACAGGGACCAGTACTTC.

This clonotype showed up many times. The CDR3 DNA follows: TGCAGCGTTCATTCCGGGACACCGGTGACTGAAGCTTTCTTT. Amino acids: CSVHSGTPVTEAFF. The rearrangement links TRBV29-1 to TRBJ1-1; maybe TRBD1 (6 bases). The ends were cut back, 5 bases at V and 5 bases at J, with 18 bases in the middle. CDR1 is SQVTM and CDR2 is ANQGSEA in the germline V gene. This CDR3 has 14 residues.

This clonotype was found many times. The rearrangement joins TRBV2 to TRBJ2-7; D is tentatively TRBD1 or TRBD2 (5 bases each). This CDR3 is built from 14 residues. Germline assignment: CDR1 SNHLY and CDR2 FYNNEI. The V gene lost 3 bases and the J gene lost 4 bases, with 13 bases spanning the gap. CDR3 region: CASSEKGTSYEQYF. The CDR3 DNA reads as TGTGCCAGCAGTGAGAAGGGGACCTCTTACGAGCAGTACTTC.